This T cell receptor beta chain was identified in a study of cytomegalovirus exposure and HLA in healthy donors. Study summary: In a previous analysis, about 100 million unique TCR beta sequences were found from some 180 million T cells. General study results and limits: Reported performance of the classifier showed diagnosis of cytomegalovirus status with high specificity and sensitivity. CMV serostatus was the sole immune exposure information available.

Primers included in the PCR were 60 Vbeta and 13 Jbeta primers. Some clones are missing from TCRdb's copy, which holds only in-frame ones; the method was immunoSEQ multiplex PCR. The data show 100,000 to 150,000 clones, roughly 80% seen once. On this clone itself: The target antigen is unknown.

The CDR3 consists of 18 residues. Per germline, CDR1 MNHNS and CDR2 SASEGT. The V segment lost 4 bases and the J segment 3 bases; nucleotides outside the gene matches: 14. This chain links TRBV6-1 with TRBJ1-2, with 10 nucleotides matching TRBD1. The sequenced sample consisted of PBMCs. The sequence was obtained from a female donor in good health and CMV-seronegative. CDR3 protein: CASSAVKWTGQGHYGYTF. The DNA for the CDR3 is TGTGCCAGCAGTGCGGTTAAGTGGACGGGACAGGGGCACTATGGCTACACCTTC.